This T cell receptor beta chain was captured in a study of sequential checkpoint blockade in melanoma. Some clones are missing from TCRdb's copy, which holds only in-frame ones; the method was immunoSEQ multiplex PCR. This repertoire shows some 20,000 clones, 56% found once; its top ten account for 17%. Treatment reported: randomized to nivolumab then ipilimumab (arm A) or the reverse (arm B). The CDR3 is 11 residues long. CDR1 MDHEN and CDR2 SYDVKM come from the germline V gene. The receptor's source is a human donor with melanoma. The chain employs TRBV28 and TRBJ2-5; D call uncertain. The J call is in doubt because the DNA end fits TRBJ2-7 better. The input for sequencing was CD8+ T cells sorted from blood (inferred from file names), taken from a patient given nivolumab and ipilimumab in sequence. DNA of the CDR3: TGTGCCAGCAGTTTTCTCTACGAGCAGTACTTC. Amino acids: CASSFLYEQYF.